The 23 T cell receptor beta chains below come from one sample, sequenced in a study of CD8 T cells in Susac syndrome. Roughly 0.45 to 1 ug RNA was reverse transcribed with random hexamers. From the immunoSEQ multiplex PCR reads, TCRdb called clonotypes with MiXCR, one entry per CDR3 protein. The sample shows 100,000 to 150,000 distinct CDR3 sequences, around 94% of them seen only once. Sequencing input: CD4+ T cells from PBMCs. These receptors all stem from a human donor in good health.

The chain uses TRBV5-1 and TRBJ2-7; D unresolved. From germline, CDR1 is SGHRS and CDR2 YFSETQ. V shed 1 base and J shed 6 bases, with 14 bases lying between them. CDR3 length: 14 residues. The chain's CDR3 is CASSLQTTALEQYF. CDR3 nucleotide sequence: TGCGCCAGCAGCTTGCAGACCACAGCCCTCGAGCAGTACTTC. Looking up the rest from reference TRBV5-1 and TRBJ2-7 gives the full variable domain: KAGVTQTPRYLIKTRGQQVTLSCSPISGHRSVSWYQQTPGQGLQFLFEYFSETQRNKGNFPGRFSGRQFSNSRSEMNVSTLELGDSALYLCASSLQTTALEQYFGPGTRLTVT.

The genes are TRBV7-6 and TRBJ1-4; 8 nucleotides agree with TRBD1. The CDR3 is made up of 14 amino acids. The V gene's germline CDR1 is SGHVS and CDR2 FNYEAQ. Trimming removed 8 bases from V and 7 bases from J; junction bases left unmatched: 9. The CDR3 is CASASRTGFEKLFF. In nucleotides, the CDR3 is TGTGCCAGCGCCTCGAGGACAGGGTTTGAAAAACTGTTTTTT.

The chain combines TRBV11-1 with TRBJ2-1; perhaps TRBD2 as D (6 bases). This CDR3 is 22 amino acids long. Between the trimmed V and J ends, which lost 7 bases and 5 bases, there was a span of 39 bases. CDR1 and CDR2 (germline): SGHAT, FQDESV (reference sequence). CDR3 residues: CASILGEIDQRGRRGPNNEQFF. CDR3 coding DNA: TGTGCCAGCATCTTGGGGGAGATAGACCAGAGGGGTCGGAGGGGCCCTAACAATGAGCAGTTCTTC.

The chain uses TRBV29-1 and TRBJ2-2; possible D gene TRBD1, 6 bases. The CDR3 has 13 residues. V was pared by 7 bases and J by 4 bases, with 13 bases between. Germline assignment: CDR1 SQVTM and CDR2 ANQGSEA. CDR3 nucleotides: TGCAGCGGAAGGGGGTCGGGCACCGGGGAGCTGTTTTTT. Translating it yields CSGRGSGTGELFF.

The chain employs TRBV6-5 and TRBJ2-1, with 8 positions matching TRBD1. J lost 0 bases, V lost 4 bases, and 8 bases had no gene match. This CDR3 comprises 17 residues. The germline gives CDR1 MNHEY, CDR2 SVGAGI. The CDR3 nucleotides read TGTGCCAGCAGTTTTCAGACAGGGGTGAGCTCCTACAATGAGCAGTTCTTC. Translated: CASSFQTGVSSYNEQFF.

The chain recombines TRBV9 with TRBJ2-1; D uncertain. The CDR3 runs 14 residues. Germline values: CDR1 SGDLS, CDR2 YYNGEE. Trimming stripped 4 bases from V and 8 bases from J, with 16 bases between. CDR3 region: CASSPPWPKDEQFF. CDR3 coding DNA: TGTGCCAGCAGCCCCCCATGGCCCAAGGATGAGCAGTTCTTC. Using reference TRBV9 and TRBJ2-1 for the parts outside the CDR3, the full variable domain is DSGVTQTPKHLITATGQRVTLRCSPRSGDLSVYWYQQSLDQGLQFLIQYYNGEERAKGNILERFSAQQFPDLHSELNLSSLELGDSALYFCASSPPWPKDEQFFGPGTRLTVL.

V gene TRBV9 combines with J gene TRBJ2-1; 9 positions match TRBD2. Germline values: CDR1 SGDLS, CDR2 YYNGEE. V lost 4 bases, J lost 1 base, and 3 bases stayed unmatched. The CDR3 runs to 15 residues. This CDR3 reads CASSSTSGSYNEQFF. CDR3 nucleotide sequence: TGTGCCAGCAGCTCGACTAGCGGTTCCTACAATGAGCAGTTCTTC. Supplemented by reference TRBV9 and TRBJ2-1, the full variable domain reads DSGVTQTPKHLITATGQRVTLRCSPRSGDLSVYWYQQSLDQGLQFLIQYYNGEERAKGNILERFSAQQFPDLHSELNLSSLELGDSALYFCASSSTSGSYNEQFFGPGTRLTVL.

The chain recombines TRBV20-1 with TRBJ2-2, with a weak D call TRBD2 (5 bases). Germline lookup yields CDR1 DFQATT and CDR2 SNEGSKA (reference sequence). The CDR3 has 13 residues. The V and J ends lost 6 bases and 3 bases respectively, with 11 bases between them. The CDR3 nucleotides are TGCAGTGCCCCCCGGCGGGACACCGGGGAGCTGTTTTTT. Its translation is CSAPRRDTGELFF.

The chain is built from TRBV20-1 and TRBJ2-7; 7 bases are a match to TRBD1. Germline V CDR1 and CDR2: DFQATT, SNEGSKA (reference sequence). V trimming: 6 bases; J trimming: 5 bases; junction bases outside the gene matches: 10. This CDR3 spans 13 amino acids. As DNA, the CDR3 is TGCAGTGCCCCCCCACAGGGGTTGGACGAGCAGTACTTC. Translating it yields CSAPPQGLDEQYF.

The gene calls are TRBV19 and TRBJ1-2, with D maybe TRBD1 (5 bases). Germline CDR1 reads LNHDA; CDR2 reads SQIVND (reference sequence). CDR3 length: 15 amino acids. V gave up 6 bases and J gave up 2 bases, with 16 bases separating them. The CDR3 DNA sequence: TGTGCCAGTAGCCCCGGGACGGTTGAGAACTATGGCTACACCTTC. Its protein is CASSPGTVENYGYTF.

The V and J genes are TRBV19 and TRBJ1-2; D is uncertain. CDR3 length equals 13 residues. V gave up 8 bases and J gave up 4 bases, with 14 bases separating them. CDR1 is LNHDA and CDR2 is SQIVND in the germline V gene (reference sequence). Here the CDR3 reads CASSVGIGYGYTF. CDR3 bases: TGTGCCAGTTCCGTGGGGATTGGCTATGGCTACACCTTC.

The chain is built from TRBV11-2 and TRBJ2-6, with D perhaps assigned TRBD1 or TRBD2 (5 bases each). The CDR3 sequence is 17 residues long. The germline V gene has CDR1 SGHAT and CDR2 FQNNGV. V was trimmed by 5 bases and J by 1 base, leaving 15 bases between them. CDR3 bases: TGTGCCAGCAGCAATCCCACTAGGGGATCTGGGGCCAACGTCCTGACTTTC. It is translated as CASSNPTRGSGANVLTF. Complete variable domain (other parts from reference TRBV11-2 and TRBJ2-6): EAGVAQSPRYKIIEKRQSVAFWCNPISGHATLYWYQQILGQGPKLLIQFQNNGVVDDSQLPKDRFSAERLKGVDSTLKIQPAKLEDSAVYLCASSNPTRGSGANVLTFGAGSRLTVL.

The chain links TRBV30 to TRBJ2-1, with D unclear. The CDR3 extends over 12 amino acids. Looked up from germline, CDR1 is GTSNPN and CDR2 is SVGIG (reference sequence). Deletions cut 0 bases from V and 9 bases from J, with 9 bases between. The CDR3 nucleotides are TGTGCCTGGAGTGTAAACAGCCCTGAGCAGTTCTTC. It codes for CAWSVNSPEQFF.

CDR3 nucleotides: TGTGCCAGCAGCCCGCCCTCGGCAGGGCGTTCGCCCCTCCACTTT. Protein sequence: CASSPPSAGRSPLHF. The chain links TRBV7-2 to TRBJ1-6; a possible D gene is TRBD1 (5 bases). The CDR3 covers 15 residues. In germline, CDR1 is SGHTA, CDR2 FQGNSA. The germline V and J ends were trimmed by 5 bases and 13 bases, with 21 bases remaining between them.

V is TRBV12-3 or TRBV12-4 and J is TRBJ2-1, with 10 bases lining up with TRBD2. V lost 3 bases, J lost 7 bases, and 6 bases stayed unmatched. This CDR3 is built from 15 residues. The CDR3 here is CASSFSGRWGNEQFF. In DNA form, the CDR3 reads TGTGCCAGCAGTTTTAGCGGGAGGTGGGGAAATGAGCAGTTCTTC.

This clonotype appeared once. This chain links TRBV25-1 with TRBJ1-1, with D possibly TRBD1 on 5 matching bases. This CDR3 spans 13 amino acids. V lost 2 bases to trimming and J lost 10 bases, with 14 bases between them. From germline, CDR1 is MGHDK and CDR2 SYGVNS. In nucleotides, the CDR3 is TGTGCCAGCAGTGAAGGCCAGGGTTTTCGAGCTTTCTTT. The encoded protein is CASSEGQGFRAFF.

CDR3 protein: CAISVARDGETQYF. CDR3 DNA sequence: TGTGCCATCAGTGTTGCCAGGGACGGAGAGACCCAGTACTTC. The chain links TRBV10-3 to TRBJ2-5; D may match TRBD1 or TRBD2 (5 bases each). CDR1 is ENHRY, CDR2 SYGVKD, per germline. The CDR3 is 14 residues long. V lost 4 bases and J 4 bases, leaving 13 bases between the germline ends.

This clonotype has only a few counts. This chain links TRBV19 with TRBJ2-2; D gene unclear. The CDR3 runs 13 residues. CDR1 is LNHDA, CDR2 SQIVND, per germline (reference sequence). The V end lost 5 bases, the J end lost 7 bases, and 11 bases lay between the germline ends. CDR3 in DNA: TGTGCCAGTAGTCCCCGTCTGGGCGGGGAGCTGTTTTTT. Translated: CASSPRLGGELFF.

The chain carries TRBV5-4 and TRBJ2-4; D is ambiguous. The CDR3 length is 15 residues. The ends were cut back, 1 base at V and 1 base at J, with 9 bases in the middle. In germline, CDR1 is SGHNT, CDR2 YYREEE (reference sequence). The CDR3 region is CASSLWPSAKNIQYF. DNA of the CDR3: TGTGCCAGCAGCTTGTGGCCGAGTGCCAAAAACATTCAGTACTTC.

J is TRBJ1-1 and V is TRBV2; 9 positions match TRBD1. The CDR3 is 13 amino acids. Trimming cost V 9 bases and J 1 base; bases outside gene matches: 3. Germline CDR1 and CDR2: SNHLY and FYNNEI. In DNA, the CDR3 is TGTGCCAGTGGGACAGGGCCGAACACTGAAGCTTTCTTT. Encoded protein: CASGTGPNTEAFF.

The chain combines TRBV20-1 with TRBJ1-3; D gene ambiguous. Germline V gene data show CDR1 as DFQATT and CDR2 as SNEGSKA (reference sequence). V was clipped by 3 bases and J by 2 bases, with 11 bases between them. CDR3 length: 14 amino acids. The CDR3 nucleotides read TGCAGTGCTAGTAGAGGACCAACTGGAAACACCATATATTTT. Translation gives CSASRGPTGNTIYF.

V and J are TRBV3-1 and TRBJ2-6; unclear D gene. Looked up from germline, CDR1 is LGHDT and CDR2 is YNNKEL (reference sequence). The V end lost 4 bases, the J end lost 0 bases, and 10 bases lay between the germline ends. The CDR3 sequence is 16 residues long. Written as DNA, the CDR3 is TGTGCCAGCAGCCTTGATTTTAGCTCTGGGGCCAACGTCCTGACTTTC. Protein sequence: CASSLDFSSGANVLTF.

The chain employs TRBV29-1 and TRBJ1-1; D is ambiguous. V gave up 1 base and J gave up 4 bases, with 13 bases separating them. Germline values: CDR1 SQVTM, CDR2 ANQGSEA. There are 14 residues in the CDR3. This chain's CDR3 is CSVEGTTVGTEAFF. CDR3 DNA: TGCAGCGTTGAAGGAACGACGGTCGGCACTGAAGCTTTCTTT.